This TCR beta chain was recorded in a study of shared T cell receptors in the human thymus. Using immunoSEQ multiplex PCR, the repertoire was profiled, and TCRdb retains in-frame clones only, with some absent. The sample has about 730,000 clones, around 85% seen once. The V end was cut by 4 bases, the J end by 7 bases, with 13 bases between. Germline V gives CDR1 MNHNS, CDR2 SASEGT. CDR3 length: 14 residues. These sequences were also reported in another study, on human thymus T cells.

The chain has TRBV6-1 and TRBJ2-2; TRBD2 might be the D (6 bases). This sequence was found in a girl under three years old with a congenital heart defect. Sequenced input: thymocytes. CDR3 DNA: TGTGCCAGCAGTGCAGGGTTCGGGGGCGGGGAGCTGTTTTTT. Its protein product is CASSAGFGGGELFF.